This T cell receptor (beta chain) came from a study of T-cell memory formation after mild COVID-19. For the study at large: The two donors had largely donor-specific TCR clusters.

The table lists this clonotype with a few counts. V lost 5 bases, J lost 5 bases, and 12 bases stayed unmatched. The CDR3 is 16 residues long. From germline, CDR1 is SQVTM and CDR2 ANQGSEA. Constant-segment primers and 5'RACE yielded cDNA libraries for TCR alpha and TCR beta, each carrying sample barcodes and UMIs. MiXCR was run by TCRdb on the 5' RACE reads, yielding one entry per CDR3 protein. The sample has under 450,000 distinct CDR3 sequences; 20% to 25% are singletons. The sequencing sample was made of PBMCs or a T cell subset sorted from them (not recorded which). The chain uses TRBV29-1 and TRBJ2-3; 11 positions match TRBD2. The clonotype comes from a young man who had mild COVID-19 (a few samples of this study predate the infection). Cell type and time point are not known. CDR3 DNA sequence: TGCAGCGTTCTCCTAGCGGGGGGCATGGTTCTAGATACGCAGTATTTT. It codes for CSVLLAGGMVLDTQYF.